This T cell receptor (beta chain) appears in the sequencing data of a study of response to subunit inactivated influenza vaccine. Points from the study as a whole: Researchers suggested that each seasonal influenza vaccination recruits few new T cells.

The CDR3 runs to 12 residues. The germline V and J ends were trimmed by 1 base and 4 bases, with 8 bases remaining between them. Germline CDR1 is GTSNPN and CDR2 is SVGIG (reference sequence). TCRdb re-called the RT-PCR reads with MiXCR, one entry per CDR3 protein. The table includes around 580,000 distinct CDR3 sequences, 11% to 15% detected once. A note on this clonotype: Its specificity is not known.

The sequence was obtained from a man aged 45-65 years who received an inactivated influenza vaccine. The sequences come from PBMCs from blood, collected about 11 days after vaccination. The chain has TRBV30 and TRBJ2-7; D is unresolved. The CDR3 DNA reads TGTGCCTGGAGTGAATTGGGATACGAGCAGTACTTC. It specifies CAWSELGYEQYF.